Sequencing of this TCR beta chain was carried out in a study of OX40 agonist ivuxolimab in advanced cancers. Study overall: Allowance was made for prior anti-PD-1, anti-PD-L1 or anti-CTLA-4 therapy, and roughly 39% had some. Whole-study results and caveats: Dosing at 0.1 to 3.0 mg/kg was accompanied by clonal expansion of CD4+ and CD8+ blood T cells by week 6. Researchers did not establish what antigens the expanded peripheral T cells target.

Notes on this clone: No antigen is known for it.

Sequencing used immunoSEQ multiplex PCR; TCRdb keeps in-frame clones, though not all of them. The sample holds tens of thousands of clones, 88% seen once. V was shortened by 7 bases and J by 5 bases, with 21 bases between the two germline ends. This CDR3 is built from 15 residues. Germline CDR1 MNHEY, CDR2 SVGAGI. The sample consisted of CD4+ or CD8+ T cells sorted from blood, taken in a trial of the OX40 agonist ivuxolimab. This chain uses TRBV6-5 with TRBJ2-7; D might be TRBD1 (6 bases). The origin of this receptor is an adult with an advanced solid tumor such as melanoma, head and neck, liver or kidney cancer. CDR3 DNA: TGTGCCAGCACATCACACGTGGGGGCTCTTAACGAGCAGTACTTC. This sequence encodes CASTSHVGALNEQYF.